The source of this T cell receptor (beta chain) is a study of OX40 agonist ivuxolimab in advanced cancers. The timepoints at which blood was sampled were baseline, cycle 4 day 1, and cycle 7 day 1. The assay was immunoSEQ multiplex PCR, and TCRdb's table has in-frame clones only and misses some. The table lists some 50,000 clones, over 75% of them singletons. CDR3 length equals 15 residues. V lost 6 bases to trimming and J lost 2 bases, with 13 bases between them. Germline lookup yields CDR1 MNHEY and CDR2 SMNVEV (reference sequence). The J gene is TRBJ2-2, the V gene TRBV27; D could derive from TRBD1 or TRBD2 (5 bases each). This TCR was sampled from an adult with an advanced solid tumor such as melanoma, head and neck, liver or kidney cancer. Sequencing used CD4+ or CD8+ T cells sorted from blood, obtained in a trial of the OX40 agonist ivuxolimab. The CDR3 nucleotides are TGTGCCAGCAGGCGACCGGGACCTAACACCGGGGAGCTGTTTTTT. Translated, it gives CASRRPGPNTGELFF.